Below, 25 T cell receptor beta chains from the same sample are listed, as sequenced in a study of T cell responses to AZD1222 COVID-19 vaccine. Profiling relied on immunoSEQ multiplex PCR, and the TCRdb table lists in-frame clones only, not all of them. The table includes more than 150,000 clones, about 90% detected once. The source material was peripheral blood, sampled on day 0 of AZD1222 vaccination. The origin of the receptors is an adult in good health.

This chain uses TRBV6-5 with TRBJ1-3; a weak D match, TRBD1 (6 bases). This CDR3 has 14 amino acids. Germline CDR1 reads MNHEY; CDR2 reads SVGAGI. Deletions cut 4 bases from V and 4 bases from J, with 11 bases between. The CDR3 is CASSLQGTGNTIYF. CDR3 DNA: TGTGCCAGCAGTTTACAGGGAACGGGAAACACCATATATTTT.

This clone appeared a single time. The chain joins TRBV5-1 to TRBJ1-4, with D maybe TRBD1 (5 bases). The V gene lost 2 bases and the J gene lost 0 bases, with 11 bases spanning the gap. CDR3 length equals 16 residues. The germline V gene has CDR1 SGHRS and CDR2 YFSETQ. CDR3 amino acids: CASSFQGAATNEKLFF. The CDR3 DNA is TGCGCCAGCAGCTTTCAAGGGGCTGCAACTAATGAAAAACTGTTTTTT. Full variable domain (remainder filled in from reference TRBV5-1 and TRBJ1-4): KAGVTQTPRYLIKTRGQQVTLSCSPISGHRSVSWYQQTPGQGLQFLFEYFSETQRNKGNFPGRFSGRQFSNSRSEMNVSTLELGDSALYLCASSFQGAATNEKLFFGSGTQLSVL.

This CDR3 is CASSYLAGGTDTQYF. In DNA, the CDR3 is TGCGCCAGCAGCTACCTAGCGGGAGGGACAGATACGCAGTATTTT. The chain carries TRBV5-1 and TRBJ2-3; 12 nucleotides line up with TRBD2. Trimming took 3 bases from V and 3 from J; bases not matched to a gene: 2. This CDR3 is built from 15 residues. Germline assignment: CDR1 SGHRS and CDR2 YFSETQ.

This chain links TRBV12-3 or TRBV12-4 with TRBJ1-2; TRBD1 agrees at 7 bases. There are 12 residues in the CDR3. Unmatched junction bases numbered 4, after V lost 4 bases and J lost 8 bases. The CDR3 DNA reads as TGTGCCAGCAGTTGGGGGACAGCCGGCTACACCTTC. Protein sequence: CASSWGTAGYTF.

The rearrangement links TRBV28 to TRBJ1-1; D gene uncertain. Trimming left V 6 bases short and J 0 bases short, with 8 bases between. Germline CDR1 reads MDHEN; CDR2 reads SYDVKM. CDR3 length: 13 residues. CDR3 bases: TGTGCCAGCAGCGACCCGATGAACACTGAAGCTTTCTTT. Its protein product is CASSDPMNTEAFF.

This chain connects TRBV7-2 to TRBJ1-2, with D unresolved. Germline V lookup: CDR1 SGHTA, CDR2 FQGNSA. Trimming stripped 4 bases from V and 4 bases from J, with 7 bases between. The CDR3 consists of 12 residues. CDR3 sequence (DNA): TGTGCCAGCAGCTCCCAATTCTATGGCTACACCTTC. Its protein product is CASSSQFYGYTF.

The chain is built from TRBV28 and TRBJ1-3; TRBD1 agrees at 7 bases. The CDR3 extends over 13 amino acids. The V segment lost 6 bases and the J segment 8 bases; nucleotides outside the gene matches: 7. CDR1 and CDR2 from the germline V gene are MDHEN and SYDVKM. CDR3 residues: CASRSGQRDTIYF. CDR3 nucleotides: TGTGCCAGCAGATCGGGACAGAGAGACACCATATATTTT.

The chain links TRBV28 to TRBJ1-1; maybe TRBD1 (6 bases). Trimming left V 6 bases short and J 1 base short, with 15 bases between. CDR1 and CDR2 (germline): MDHEN, SYDVKM. This CDR3 has 15 amino acids. For the CDR3, the DNA is TGTGCCAGCAGCTCTATCGGGACACGGAACACTGAAGCTTTCTTT. This gives the protein CASSSIGTRNTEAFF.

CDR3 in amino acids: CASTLMQPGLAGGPWKTQYF. CDR3 DNA sequence: TGTGCCAGTACCCTAATGCAGCCCGGACTAGCGGGGGGGCCATGGAAGACCCAGTACTTC. The rearrangement uses TRBV19 and TRBJ2-5; 15 bases map to TRBD2. CDR3 length equals 20 residues. V lost 7 bases, J lost 6 bases, and 21 bases stayed unmatched. Germline V lookup: CDR1 LNHDA, CDR2 SQIVND (reference sequence).

This sequence joins TRBV28 and TRBJ2-7, with TRBD1 matching over 8 bases. V lost 8 bases, J lost 3 bases, and 6 bases stayed unmatched. Germline CDR1 reads MDHEN; CDR2 reads SYDVKM. The CDR3 runs to 13 residues. This chain's CDR3 is CASGQGQGYEQYF. The CDR3 bases are TGTGCCAGCGGCCAAGGACAGGGCTACGAGCAGTACTTC.

The chain links TRBV7-2 to TRBJ1-2; no reliable D call. The CDR3 is made up of 14 amino acids. Trimming removed 2 bases at V and 1 base at J, with 8 bases between. The germline CDR1 and CDR2 sequences are SGHTA and FQGNSA. CDR3 DNA: TGTGCCAGCAGCTTAAATGGACGTAACTATGGCTACACCTTC. Translation: CASSLNGRNYGYTF.

The gene calls are TRBV6-4 and TRBJ1-6; tentative D call: TRBD1 (6 bases). With 4 bases removed from V and 7 bases from J, the gap between germline ends came to 17 bases. This CDR3 spans 16 amino acids. Germline assignment: CDR1 MRHNA and CDR2 SNTAGT. CDR3 bases: TGTGCCAGCAGTGCGGAACAGGGAAGAGGGAATTCACCCCTCCACTTT. Amino acids: CASSAEQGRGNSPLHF.

The count of this clone is one. CDR3 region: CATSETVPQLYSYEQYF. CDR3 in DNA: TGTGCCACCAGTGAAACAGTTCCTCAACTCTATTCCTACGAGCAGTACTTC. The chain is built from TRBV24-1 and TRBJ2-7; unclear D gene. This CDR3 region has 17 residues. Germline V gives CDR1 KGHDR, CDR2 SFDVKD. Trimming cost V 4 bases and J 1 base, with 19 bases left between them.

The chain joins TRBV28 to TRBJ2-4; D is perhaps TRBD2 (5 bases). CDR3 size: 16 residues. CDR1 is MDHEN, CDR2 SYDVKM, per germline. The V gene lost 4 bases and the J gene lost 7 bases, with 20 bases spanning the gap. CDR3 sequence: CASSSSTSVGENIQYF. The CDR3 nucleotides read TGTGCCAGCAGTTCCTCCACCTCCGTTGGGGAGAACATTCAGTACTTC.

This clone appeared a single time. This chain connects TRBV6-5 to TRBJ2-2; D might be TRBD1 (5 bases). Germline lookup yields CDR1 MNHEY and CDR2 SVGAGI. The CDR3 runs 14 residues. V dropped 6 bases and J dropped 4 bases, with 12 bases sitting between them. As DNA, the CDR3 is TGTGCCAGCAGGACAGCTCAGGGCACCGGGGAGCTGTTTTTT. It encodes CASRTAQGTGELFF.

The rearrangement joins TRBV5-1 to TRBJ2-7, with TRBD1 identical over 10 bases. The CDR3 loop spans 17 amino acids. V was pared by 7 bases and J by 2 bases, with 15 bases of the junction left unmatched. Germline-derived CDR1 and CDR2 are SGHRS and YFSETQ. CDR3 nucleotides: TGCGCCAGCTCCCGGGACAGGGGATTCGGGGAGGCCTACGAGCAGTACTTC. Protein: CASSRDRGFGEAYEQYF.

The chain employs TRBV30 and TRBJ2-6; 7 bases fit TRBD1. V lost 3 bases, J lost 3 bases, and 14 bases stayed unmatched. This CDR3 is built from 18 residues. Germline V gene sequence: CDR1 GTSNPN, CDR2 SVGIG (reference sequence). The DNA for the CDR3 is TGTGCCTGGAGAGCCGGGACAGCGTTTCGGGATGGGGCCAACGTCCTGACTTTC. Protein product: CAWRAGTAFRDGANVLTF.

The chain's CDR3 is CASSTLGERVMETQYF. The CDR3 DNA follows: TGTGCCAGCAGCACCCTGGGGGAGAGAGTTATGGAGACCCAGTACTTC. The J gene is TRBJ2-5, the V gene TRBV7-8; D may be TRBD1 or TRBD2 (5 bases each). The CDR3 runs to 16 residues. CDR1 is SGHVS, CDR2 FQNEAQ, per germline. V gave up 5 bases and J gave up 5 bases, with 21 bases separating them.

The rearrangement joins TRBV6-5 to TRBJ1-6; D gene unclear. The CDR3 consists of 15 residues. V lost 10 bases and J lost 5, with 18 bases in between. In germline, CDR1 is MNHEY, CDR2 SVGAGI. The CDR3 region has the DNA TGTGCCACTAATAAAAAGGGAAGGGATAATTCACCCCTCCACTTT. It yields the protein CATNKKGRDNSPLHF.

The CDR3 nucleotides read TGTGCCAGCTCACCCCCAGGGACAGGGGGGACAGATACGCAGTATTTT. This translates into CASSPPGTGGTDTQYF. The rearrangement uses TRBV18 and TRBJ2-3; TRBD1 aligns across 11 bases. This CDR3 contains 16 residues. Germline values: CDR1 KGHSH, CDR2 LQKENI. V lost 3 bases and J lost 3; bases outside the gene matches: 5.

J is TRBJ2-7 and V is TRBV28, with D possibly being TRBD1 (6 bases). Germline CDR1 reads MDHEN; CDR2 reads SYDVKM. The V and J ends lost 4 bases and 2 bases respectively, with 18 bases between them. The CDR3 consists of 16 residues. The DNA for the CDR3 is TGTGCCAGCAGTTCCCCTGAATCAACAGGGCCCTACGAGCAGTACTTC. Its protein is CASSSPESTGPYEQYF.

The chain employs TRBV19 and TRBJ2-7, with TRBD1 matching 10 bases. Trimming took 4 bases from V and 3 from J; bases not matched to a gene: 6. The V gene's germline CDR1 is LNHDA and CDR2 SQIVND (reference sequence). The CDR3 runs 15 residues. Written as DNA, the CDR3 is TGTGCCAGTAGTAGCGCTTGGACAGGGGGCTACGAGCAGTACTTC. Encoded protein: CASSSAWTGGYEQYF.

This clone was seen a handful of times. The CDR3 sequence: CASKRSTWEQYF. CDR3 in DNA: TGTGCCAGCAAGAGGTCAACGTGGGAGCAGTACTTC. The chain links TRBV25-1 to TRBJ2-7; D is unresolved. CDR1 is MGHDK, CDR2 SYGVNS, per germline. The length of the CDR3 is 12 residues. V was shortened by 7 bases and J by 7 bases, with 14 bases between the two germline ends.

V is TRBV3-1 (or the pseudogene TRBV3-2) and J is TRBJ2-7; 12 nucleotides agree with TRBD1. The J segment lost 3 bases and the V segment lost 5 bases, leaving 8 bases of the junction unmatched. The length of the CDR3 is 16 residues. CDR1 is LGHDT, CDR2 YNNKEL, per germline (reference sequence). The CDR3 sequence: CASSWAGTGGDYEQYF. In DNA, the CDR3 is TGTGCCAGCAGCTGGGCCGGGACAGGGGGCGACTACGAGCAGTACTTC.

This clone came up once. The chain uses TRBV10-3 and TRBJ2-5; 7 nucleotides agree with TRBD1. Germline assignment: CDR1 ENHRY and CDR2 SYGVKD. The CDR3 is 13 amino acids. Trimming at V came to 6 bases and at J to 3 bases, leaving 4 bases not matched to a gene. The CDR3 bases are TGTGCCATCAGGACAGGGTTTGAAGAGACCCAGTACTTC. Translated, it gives CAIRTGFEETQYF.